This T cell receptor beta chain was obtained from a study of T cell repertoires in cytomegalovirus infection. At the level of the study: Indications came from public TCR beta signatures; they pointed to CMV infection and to a matching HLA type.

Trimming removed 5 bases from V and 3 bases from J; junction bases left unmatched: 6. Germline V gene lookup returns CDR1 SGHAT and CDR2 FQNNGV. This CDR3 has 15 residues. MiXCR was run by TCRdb on the reads, yielding one entry per CDR3 protein. The table lists some 240,000 distinct CDR3 sequences, about a sixth of them singletons. This clonotype was detected only a few times. Its specificity is not known. Study-wide findings and caveats: In two of eight donors, the top clonotype was HLA-C-restricted CMV-specific. Identification of carriers of CMV plus the relevant HLA was performed using cumulative public TCR beta family frequency.

The chain uses TRBV11-2 and TRBJ1-4; 7 nucleotides agree with TRBD1. The clonotype comes from a human donor in good health (CMV status not recorded). Some clones in this sample may be carry-over from other donors' samples. Sequenced input: CD8+ T cells from PBMCs. The CDR3 sequence: CASSTQGNPNEKLFF. CDR3 nucleotides: TGTGCCAGCAGCACACAGGGGAACCCTAATGAAAAACTGTTTTTT.